The 14 T cell receptor beta chains reported below all come from one sample, sequenced in a study of shared T cell receptors in the human thymus. Here immunoSEQ multiplex PCR was the method, and the copy in TCRdb shows in-frame clones only, minus some. Of 600,000 to 900,000 clones listed, roughly 85% are singletons. In addition, the sample was reused for a study of human thymus T cells.

Sequencing was carried out using thymocytes. The source is a girl under three years old with a congenital heart defect.

V gene TRBV30 combines with J gene TRBJ1-5; TRBD1 matches 7 bases. The CDR3 runs to 17 residues. V shed 0 bases, J shed 7 bases, and the junction held 15 bases outside the gene matches. The germline gives CDR1 GTSNPN, CDR2 SVGIG (reference sequence). Written as DNA, the CDR3 is TGTGCCTGGAGTGTGCATCAACACGACAGGGCCAGCCAGCCCCAGCATTTT. Protein sequence: CAWSVHQHDRASQPQHF. The full variable domain, rest sourced from reference TRBV30 and TRBJ1-5, is SQTIHQWPATLVQPVGSPLSLECTVEGTSNPNLYWYRQAAGRGLQLLFYSVGIGQISSEVPQNLSASRPQDRQFILSSKKLLLSDSGFYLCAWSVHQHDRASQPQHFGDGTRLSIL.

The V call is TRBV4-3, the J call TRBJ2-1; D possibly corresponds to TRBD2 (6 bases). V was clipped by 1 base and J by 2 bases, with 9 bases between them. The CDR3 sequence is 15 residues long. CDR1 LGHNA and CDR2 YSLEER come from the germline V gene. The CDR3 nucleotides read TGCGCCAGCAGCCAAGGGGGGGAGACCTACAATGAGCAGTTCTTC. This gives the protein CASSQGGETYNEQFF.

This clone was detected a few times. The chain uses TRBV29-1 and TRBJ2-3; 9 positions agree with TRBD2. Losses at the gene ends were 5 bases for V and 1 base for J; bases not matched to a gene: 7. The germline CDR1 and CDR2 sequences are SQVTM and ANQGSEA. The CDR3 runs to 15 residues. CDR3 loop: CSVNKLAGGTDTQYF. Here the CDR3 DNA reads TGCAGCGTTAATAAGTTAGCGGGGGGCACAGATACGCAGTATTTT.

CDR3 coding DNA: TGTGCCAGCAGGTCCGAGAGCAATCAGCCCCAGCATTTT. Protein sequence: CASRSESNQPQHF. This chain joins TRBV27 and TRBJ1-5; D is ambiguous. Germline V gene sequence: CDR1 MNHEY, CDR2 SMNVEV (reference sequence). The length of the CDR3 is 13 residues. Trimming took off 6 bases at V and 1 base at J, with 7 bases between the two ends.

This clone was seen just once. The chain employs TRBV4-1 and TRBJ1-2, with 12 bases matching TRBD1. V shed 4 bases and J 8 bases; nucleotides not matched to a gene: 17. Germline CDR1 is MGHRA and CDR2 is YSYEKL. This CDR3 is built from 18 residues. CDR3 nucleotide sequence: TGCGCCAGCAGCCCTAATGGCCCGTCCCGGGACAGGGGGCAGGGCTACACCTTC. This gives the protein CASSPNGPSRDRGQGYTF.

V gene TRBV5-1 combines with J gene TRBJ2-7, with D perhaps TRBD2 (5 bases). V was pared by 3 bases and J by 0 bases, with 13 bases between. The CDR3 runs 15 residues. Germline CDR1 reads SGHRS; CDR2 reads YFSETQ. The CDR3 DNA is TGCGCCAGCAGCTCTTACGCCACTAGCTCCTACGAGCAGTACTTC. The encoded protein is CASSSYATSSYEQYF.

The V gene is TRBV28, the J gene TRBJ1-1; possible D gene TRBD1, 6 bases. This CDR3 comprises 19 residues. V gave up 7 bases and J gave up 2 bases, with 29 bases separating them. The germline gives CDR1 MDHEN, CDR2 SYDVKM. The CDR3 DNA follows: TGTGCCAGCACCTCGTACAGGGCCGACTCACCCCCACCTAACACTGAAGCTTTCTTT. Its translation: CASTSYRADSPPPNTEAFF.

The chain has TRBV7-4 and TRBJ1-2; perhaps TRBD1 as D (5 bases). The CDR3 length is 16 residues. Germline lookup yields CDR1 SGHVT and CDR2 SQSDAQ. V gave up 7 bases and J gave up 12 bases, with 30 bases separating them. CDR3 in DNA: TGTGCCAGCACCCCTCCCGTGGAGGGGCCAAGGATCACTCACACCTTC. The encoded protein is CASTPPVEGPRITHTF.

The V and J genes are TRBV4-3 and TRBJ2-3, with TRBD1 matching 8 bases. V dropped 1 base and J dropped 1; count of bases not matched to a gene: 13. Germline V gene lookup returns CDR1 LGHNA and CDR2 YSLEER. This CDR3 comprises 19 residues. CDR3 residues: CASSQAPPHRGVGTDTQYF. The CDR3 DNA reads TGCGCCAGCAGCCAAGCGCCTCCCCACAGGGGGGTAGGCACAGATACGCAGTATTTT.

The chain combines TRBV2 with TRBJ1-1; 9 nucleotides line up with TRBD1. CDR1 is SNHLY and CDR2 is FYNNEI in the germline V gene. V was pared by 8 bases and J by 1 base, with 8 bases of the junction left unmatched. CDR3 length: 15 amino acids. The CDR3: CASFKMGQGNTEAFF. DNA for the CDR3: TGTGCCAGCTTCAAAATGGGACAGGGGAACACTGAAGCTTTCTTT.

The chain is built from TRBV28 and TRBJ1-5, with D maybe TRBD1 (6 bases). The V gene's germline CDR1 is MDHEN and CDR2 SYDVKM. With 5 bases removed from V and 3 bases from J, the gap between germline ends came to 20 bases. The CDR3 has 17 residues. CDR3: CASSLTQGKPHNQPQHF. The DNA of the CDR3 is TGTGCCAGCAGTCTAACACAGGGTAAGCCCCACAATCAGCCCCAGCATTTT.

The chain uses TRBV7-9 and TRBJ2-5; 9 nucleotides match TRBD2. This CDR3 has 15 amino acids. J gave up 0 bases and V 7 bases, and 6 bases lay outside the gene matches. Germline CDR1 is SEHNR and CDR2 is FQNEAQ (reference sequence). CDR3 DNA sequence: TGTGCCAGCATGGGGCGGACTAGCGACCAAGAGACCCAGTACTTC. Residues: CASMGRTSDQETQYF.

The rearrangement links TRBV11-2 to TRBJ1-1; 8 bases are a match to TRBD1. J was trimmed by 1 base and V by 8 bases; bases with no gene match: 3. Germline V lookup: CDR1 SGHAT, CDR2 FQNNGV. The CDR3 is 13 amino acids. The DNA of the CDR3 is TGTGCCAGCTCAGGGGGCGGGAACACTGAAGCTTTCTTT. The encoded protein is CASSGGGNTEAFF. Complete variable domain (other parts from reference TRBV11-2 and TRBJ1-1): EAGVAQSPRYKIIEKRQSVAFWCNPISGHATLYWYQQILGQGPKLLIQFQNNGVVDDSQLPKDRFSAERLKGVDSTLKIQPAKLEDSAVYLCASSGGGNTEAFFGQGTRLTVV.

The rearrangement uses TRBV27 and TRBJ1-1, with D tentatively TRBD1 (6 bases). Trimming took 0 bases from V and 0 from J, leaving 14 bases between them. Germline V gene sequence: CDR1 MNHEY, CDR2 SMNVEV (reference sequence). The CDR3 has 17 amino acids. CDR3 protein: CASSLSHSTGLNTEAFF. CDR3 sequence (DNA): TGTGCCAGCAGTTTATCCCACTCAACAGGGTTGAACACTGAAGCTTTCTTT.